This T cell receptor beta chain was recorded in a study of shared clonotypes between healthy human individuals. The germline CDR1 and CDR2 sequences are SGHDN and FVKESK. V lost 3 bases, J lost 3 bases, and 6 bases lay in between. The CDR3 covers 12 residues. A few counts support this clone. This specimen includes other DNA sequences encoding the same CDR3. Sequencing was performed with immunoSEQ multiplex PCR; in TCRdb, only in-frame clones are kept and a portion is missing. The sample has fewer than 1 million clones; around 96% are singletons. Positively selected for CCR7, the CD45RO-negative cells used as naive CD8 cells excluded terminally differentiated effector memory CD45RA+ cells. Those who donated were healthy HIV-negative adults, with no recent acute infections or vaccinations reported.

This TCR was recovered from a young man in good health. The chain uses TRBV14 and TRBJ2-7; a possible D gene is TRBD1 (5 bases). Sequenced sample: naive CD8+ T cells sorted from blood. In nucleotides, the CDR3 is TGTGCCAGCAGCCACGACAGCTACGAGCAGTACTTC. It specifies CASSHDSYEQYF.